A selection of T cell receptor beta chains follows, all from one sample in a study of Graves' ophthalmopathy and Graves' hyperthyroidism. MiXCR, applied by TCRdb to the multiplex PCR reads, yields one record per CDR3 protein. The sample gives around 400,000 distinct CDR3 sequences, about 18% of which show up once; 1.5% to 2% is in the top ten. The sample was peripheral blood. The origin of the receptors is a woman aged 18-29 years with Graves' ophthalmopathy. The CDR3 runs from the conserved cysteine through the conserved F or W. A D gene is named only where the DNA matches it firmly. Only part of the rows carry a size: once, few, many, or a class if the clone is expanded.

V gene,D gene,J gene,clone size,CDR3 DNA,CDR3 protein
TRBV24-1,-,TRBJ1-2,many,TGTGCCACCAGTGATCGCGAACAGGGTTTCCTCTATGGCTACACCTTC,CATSDREQGFLYGYTF
TRBV30,TRBD2,TRBJ2-3,few,TGTGCCTGGAGTGTAGATGGTGGGACTAGAGATACGCAGTATTTT,CAWSVDGGTRDTQYF
TRBV6-1,TRBD1,TRBJ2-7,few,TGTGCCAGCAGTACCCTCGGTGGACAGGGGTTCCACGAGCAGTACTTC,CASSTLGGQGFHEQYF
TRBV7-8,-,TRBJ2-2,-,TGTGCCAGCAGCTTAGTAGAGACCGGGGAGCTGTTTTTT,CASSLVETGELFF
TRBV28,-,TRBJ2-7,many,TGTGCCAGCAGTTTAATTCTAGCCCAAAGGGCCTACGAGCAGTACTTC,CASSLILAQRAYEQYF
TRBV6-4,TRBD1,TRBJ2-5,many,TGTGCCAGCAGTACTAGGACAGGGGAGACCCAGTACTTC,CASSTRTGETQYF
TRBV29-1,-,TRBJ2-7,many,TGCAGCGTTGCCTCGGGACAGACTAGCGAGCAGTACTTC,CSVASGQTSEQYF
TRBV9,TRBD2,TRBJ2-7,many,TGTGCCAGCAGCGGCGGGACTAGCATCCACGAGCAGTACTTC,CASSGGTSIHEQYF
TRBV30,-,TRBJ1-3,many,TGTGCCTGCACCTACCCTGGAAACACCATATATTTT,CACTYPGNTIYF
TRBV6-1,-,TRBJ1-6,many,TGTGCCAGCAGTTCCGCCAATTCACCCCTCCACTTT,CASSSANSPLHF
TRBV11-2,TRBD2,TRBJ2-3,many,TGTGCCAGCAGCCCCCGTGGTAGCGGGATCACAGATACGCAGTATTTT,CASSPRGSGITDTQYF
TRBV6-2/TRBV6-3,-,TRBJ2-7,-,TGTGCCAGCAGTTTCAAGCCTAGCTCCTACGAGCAGTACTTC,CASSFKPSSYEQYF
TRBV6-5,-,TRBJ2-5,many,TGTGCCAGCAGTTACTCCAGGGCAGGGGAGACCCAGTACTTC,CASSYSRAGETQYF
TRBV6-2/TRBV6-3,-,TRBJ2-4,many,TGTGCCAGCAGCTCATATGGGTCCACGGGGTTAGCCAAAAACATTCAGTACTTC,CASSSYGSTGLAKNIQYF
TRBV24-1,-,TRBJ2-7,many,TGTGCCACCAATCAGGGCGGTAATACCTACGAGCAGTACTTC,CATNQGGNTYEQYF
TRBV11-2,TRBD2,TRBJ2-5,many,TGTGCCAGCAGCTTTAGGCGGGAGCCATCCAGCGGGGAGACCCAGTACTTC,CASSFRREPSSGETQYF
TRBV15,-,TRBJ2-7,many,TGTGCCACCAGAGAACTAACGGGGTTGGACGAGCAGTACTTC,CATRELTGLDEQYF
TRBV19,-,TRBJ1-1,-,TGTGCCAGTAGTATTTCGGGGGACATGAACACTGAAGCTTTCTTT,CASSISGDMNTEAFF
TRBV12-3/TRBV12-4,-,TRBJ2-7,many,TGTGCCAGCAGTCTGATGACAGGAAGCAAACCCTACGAGCAGTACTTC,CASSLMTGSKPYEQYF
TRBV30,-,TRBJ2-7,many,TGTGCCTGGAGTAGAAAGGGACAAGTCTACGAGCAGTACTTC,CAWSRKGQVYEQYF
TRBV28,-,TRBJ1-1,many,TGTGCCAGCAGTTTAGCCAGTATGAACACTGAAGCTTTCTTT,CASSLASMNTEAFF
TRBV27,-,TRBJ2-7,many,TGTGCCAGCAGGCCTTCTGGTGCTTCCTACGAGCAGTACTTC,CASRPSGASYEQYF
TRBV5-1,-,TRBJ2-5,many,TGCGCCAGCAGCTTAAGCAGCATCCAAGAGACCCAGTACTTC,CASSLSSIQETQYF
TRBV30,TRBD2,TRBJ2-5,many,TGTGCCTGGAGCAGAACCGGGACTAGCGGGAGAAAGACCCAGTACTTC,CAWSRTGTSGRKTQYF
TRBV10-3,TRBD2,TRBJ2-7,many,TGTGCCATCAGTGCCGGGACTAGCGGAGCACACGAGCAGTACTTC,CAISAGTSGAHEQYF
TRBV20-1,TRBD1,TRBJ2-2,-,TGCAGTGCTAGGGACAGGGGTGAACTAGACACCGGGGAGCTGTTTTTT,CSARDRGELDTGELFF
TRBV28,-,TRBJ1-2,-,TGTGCCAGCAGTTTTGGACGGATATATGGCTACACCTTC,CASSFGRIYGYTF
TRBV20-1,-,TRBJ2-7,many,TGCAGTGCCAAGACAGCCTACGAGCAGTACTTC,CSAKTAYEQYF
TRBV20-1,TRBD2,TRBJ2-7,-,TGCAGTGCTAGGGCCAGGGGACTAGCGGGGGGGCCCTCGAGGTCCTACGAGCAGTACTTC,CSARARGLAGGPSRSYEQYF
TRBV12-3/TRBV12-4,-,TRBJ2-7,many,TGTGCCAGCAGTTTAGGGTCGGTTCAAGGCGAGCAGTACTTC,CASSLGSVQGEQYF
TRBV5-1,TRBD2,TRBJ2-7,many,TGCGCCAGCAGCTTGGGGGGGGAGGGATCCGAGCAGTACTTC,CASSLGGEGSEQYF
TRBV2,TRBD1,TRBJ2-7,-,TGTGCCAGCGGACGGGACAGGGATTCCTACGAGCAGTACTTC,CASGRDRDSYEQYF
TRBV29-1,-,TRBJ2-2,-,TGCAGCGTTGACGGGATGAGGACCGGGGAGCTGTTTTTT,CSVDGMRTGELFF
TRBV12-3/TRBV12-4,-,TRBJ1-5,-,TGTGCCAGCAGTATTACCGTTGGGCAGCCCCAGCATTTT,CASSITVGQPQHF
TRBV19,-,TRBJ1-1,-,TGTGCCAGTAGTGTTCGAACAGGGATGAACACTGAAGCTTTCTTT,CASSVRTGMNTEAFF
TRBV6-4,-,TRBJ1-6,-,TGTGCCAGCAGTGAGAAGGGGAATTCACCCCTCCACTTT,CASSEKGNSPLHF
TRBV7-2,-,TRBJ2-7,many,TGTGCCAGCAGCTTCCGGGGTGGGGACGAGCAGTACTTC,CASSFRGGDEQYF
TRBV28,TRBD1,TRBJ2-7,many,TGTGCCAGCAGTTACCCCCGGGACAGGGTACACGAGCAGTACTTC,CASSYPRDRVHEQYF
TRBV12-3/TRBV12-4,TRBD2,TRBJ2-7,many,TGTGCCAGCAGTTATAGCGGGCAAACCAACGAGCAGTACTTC,CASSYSGQTNEQYF
TRBV19,TRBD2,TRBJ2-7,many,TGTGCCAGTAGTCAAGTTATGAGGCCTAGCGGGAGAGTCGAGCAGTACTTC,CASSQVMRPSGRVEQYF
TRBV27,TRBD1,TRBJ1-1,-,TGTGCCAGCAAACAGGGGGGTGTTTACACTGAAGCTTTCTTT,CASKQGGVYTEAFF
TRBV28,TRBD1,TRBJ2-7,many,TGTGCCAGCAGCCTCCCGGGACAGGTGGGGTACGAGCAGTACTTC,CASSLPGQVGYEQYF